This entry features one TCR beta chain sequence. The antigen is undetermined. The data were taken from a study of cytomegalovirus exposure and HLA in healthy donors. Study-level points and caveats: Clonal expansion, a later analysis showed, was greater in HLA-associated TCR beta chains than in equally common others. Follow-up analysis found HLA locus-dependent TCR association rates, highest for DRB1 and lowest for HLA-C.

Vbeta (60) and Jbeta (13) primers were used in the PCR. Using immunoSEQ multiplex PCR, the repertoire was profiled, and TCRdb retains in-frame clones only, with some absent. Among roughly 120,000 clones listed, roughly four fifths were seen once. Germline V gene sequence: CDR1 ENHRY, CDR2 SYGVKD. Deletions cut 10 bases from V and 1 base from J, with 11 bases between. The CDR3 contains 13 residues. The origin of this receptor is a male donor in good health and CMV-seropositive. This chain uses TRBV10-3 with TRBJ1-5; D is perhaps TRBD1 (6 bases). The sample taken for sequencing was PBMCs. This chain's CDR3 is CATKDRSNQPQHF. In DNA form, the CDR3 reads TGTGCCACCAAAGACAGGAGCAATCAGCCCCAGCATTTT.